This T cell receptor beta chain originates from a study of shared T cell receptors in the human thymus. TCRdb's table, derived via immunoSEQ multiplex PCR, lists solely in-frame clones and lacks some. The data contain hundreds of thousands of clones, more than 75% of them singletons. CDR3 length equals 15 residues. Germline V gene lookup returns CDR1 MDHEN and CDR2 SYDVKM. Trimming cost V 3 bases and J 3 bases, with 14 bases left between them. The sample was also reused in another study, on human thymus T cells. As that study records: Overlap was high between thymic repertoires from unrelated individuals, as reported in related research.

This clonotype was sampled from a boy under three years old with a congenital heart defect. Sequences were obtained from thymocytes. The chain uses TRBV28 and TRBJ1-2, with D hard to call. The CDR3 is CASSFPGLGDYGYTF. In DNA, the CDR3 is TGTGCCAGCAGTTTCCCGGGCCTCGGGGACTATGGCTACACCTTC.